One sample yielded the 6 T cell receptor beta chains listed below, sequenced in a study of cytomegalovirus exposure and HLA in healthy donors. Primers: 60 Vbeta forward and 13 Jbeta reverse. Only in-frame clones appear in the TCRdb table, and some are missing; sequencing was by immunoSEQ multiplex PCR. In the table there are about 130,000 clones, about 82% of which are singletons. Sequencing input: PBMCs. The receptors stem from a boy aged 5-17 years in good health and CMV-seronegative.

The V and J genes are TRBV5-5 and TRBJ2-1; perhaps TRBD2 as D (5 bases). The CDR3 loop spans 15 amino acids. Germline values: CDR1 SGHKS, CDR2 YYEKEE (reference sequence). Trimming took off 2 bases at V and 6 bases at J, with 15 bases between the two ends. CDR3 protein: CASSFRGPATNEQFF. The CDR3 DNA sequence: TGTGCCAGCAGCTTCAGAGGGCCCGCGACCAATGAGCAGTTCTTC. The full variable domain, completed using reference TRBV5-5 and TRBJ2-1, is DAGVTQSPTHLIKTRGQQVTLRCSPISGHKSVSWYQQVLGQGPQFIFQYYEKEERGRGNFPDRFSARQFPNYSSELNVNALLLGDSALYLCASSFRGPATNEQFFGPGTRLTVL.

In nucleotides, the CDR3 is TGTGCCAGCAGTCTACCCGGGGAACTATTGACAGATACGCAGTATTTT. This gives the protein CASSLPGELLTDTQYF. The chain combines TRBV5-5 with TRBJ2-3, with D possibly TRBD2 on 5 matching bases. Trimming removed 5 bases at V and 3 bases at J, with 19 bases between. Germline V gives CDR1 SGHKS, CDR2 YYEKEE (reference sequence). The CDR3 is 16 amino acids. The variable domain in full, completed from reference TRBV5-5 and TRBJ2-3, reads DAGVTQSPTHLIKTRGQQVTLRCSPISGHKSVSWYQQVLGQGPQFIFQYYEKEERGRGNFPDRFSARQFPNYSSELNVNALLLGDSALYLCASSLPGELLTDTQYFGPGTRLTVL.

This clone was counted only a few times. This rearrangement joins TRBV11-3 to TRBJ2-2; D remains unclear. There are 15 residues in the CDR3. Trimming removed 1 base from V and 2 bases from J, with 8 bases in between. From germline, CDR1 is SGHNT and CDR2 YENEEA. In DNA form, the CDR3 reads TGTGCCAGCAGCTTAGTCTCAGGAAACACCGGGGAGCTGTTTTTT. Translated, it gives CASSLVSGNTGELFF.

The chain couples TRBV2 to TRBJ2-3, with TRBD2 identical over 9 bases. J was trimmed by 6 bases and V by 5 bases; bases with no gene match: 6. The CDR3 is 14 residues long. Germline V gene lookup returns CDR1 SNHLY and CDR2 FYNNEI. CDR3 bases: TGTGCCAGCAGTCCCACACTAGCGGGTGATACGCAGTATTTT. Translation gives CASSPTLAGDTQYF.

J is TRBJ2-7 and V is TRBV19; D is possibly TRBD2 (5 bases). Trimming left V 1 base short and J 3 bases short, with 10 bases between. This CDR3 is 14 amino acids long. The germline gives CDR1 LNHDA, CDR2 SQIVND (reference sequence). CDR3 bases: TGTGCCAGTAGTATAGTTGACGGGAACTACGAGCAGTACTTC. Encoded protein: CASSIVDGNYEQYF.

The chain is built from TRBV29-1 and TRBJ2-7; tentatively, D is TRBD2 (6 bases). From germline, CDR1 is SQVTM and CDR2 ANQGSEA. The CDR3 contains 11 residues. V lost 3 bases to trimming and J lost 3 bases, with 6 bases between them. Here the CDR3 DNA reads TGCAGCGTTGACGGGGGCTACGAGCAGTACTTC. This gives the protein CSVDGGYEQYF.